Below are 25 T cell receptor beta chains sequenced from a single sample in a study of neurological immune-mediated disorders. MiXCR, run by TCRdb on the 5' RACE reads, gives a single entry per CDR3 protein. Seen here are roughly 16,000 distinct CDR3 sequences, around 9.7% observed once, and the top ten hold around 40%. Input material: CD8+ T cells from blood. The receptors were gathered from a man in his fifties in good health.

The sample holds many counts of this clonotype. The CDR3, as DNA: TGTGCCAGCAGTCTGGGTACTAGCGCTGCCTACAATGAGCAGTTCTTC. It is translated as CASSLGTSAAYNEQFF. The genes are TRBV27 and TRBJ2-1, with 7 bases identical to TRBD2. CDR3 size: 16 residues. Trimming at V came to 5 bases and at J to 2 bases, leaving 9 bases not matched to a gene. Germline V gene lookup returns CDR1 MNHEY and CDR2 SMNVEV (reference sequence).

This clonotype ranks as medium-sized. The V and J genes are TRBV28 and TRBJ2-1; D gene uncertain. The CDR3 sequence is 12 residues long. Between the trimmed V and J ends, which lost 3 bases and 6 bases, there was a span of 6 bases. Germline V CDR1 and CDR2: MDHEN, SYDVKM. The chain's CDR3 is CASSFFSNEQFF. CDR3 nucleotide sequence: TGTGCCAGCAGTTTCTTTTCCAATGAGCAGTTCTTC.

This clonotype has at least ten counts. This chain connects TRBV12-3 or TRBV12-4 to TRBJ2-2; no definite D call. V was pared by 4 bases and J by 5 bases, with 5 bases between. This CDR3 is built from 12 residues. CDR3 nucleotides: TGTGCCAGCAGTTACTTGACCGGGGAGCTGTTTTTT. It translates to CASSYLTGELFF.

This clonotype came up many times. V and J are TRBV7-9 and TRBJ2-1, with 15 bases lining up with TRBD2. This CDR3 has 19 residues. Germline trimming cut 5 bases from V and 0 bases from J; bases unmatched to any gene: 8. The germline V gene encodes CDR1 SEHNR and CDR2 FQNEAQ (reference sequence). CDR3 DNA: TGTGCCAGCAGCCCAGGACTAGCGGGAGGGCGAAGCTCCTACAATGAGCAGTTCTTC. This sequence encodes CASSPGLAGGRSSYNEQFF.

This clonotype was recorded at least ten times. The chain uses TRBV4-2 and TRBJ2-1, with 9 bases aligning to TRBD2. CDR3 size: 15 residues. Trimming took 5 bases from V and 4 from J; bases not matched to a gene: 6. Germline V gene lookup returns CDR1 LGHNA and CDR2 YNFKEQ. The DNA of the CDR3 is TGTGCCAGCAGCGCACAGCGGGAGGCGTACAATGAGCAGTTCTTC. This gives the protein CASSAQREAYNEQFF.

The gene calls are TRBV5-4 and TRBJ2-1; D not resolved. The germline V gene has CDR1 SGHNT and CDR2 YYREEE (reference sequence). V was pared by 1 base and J by 7 bases, with 6 bases between. This CDR3 contains 12 residues. CDR3 loop: CASSLNLNEQFF. CDR3 in DNA: TGTGCCAGCAGCTTGAATCTAAATGAGCAGTTCTTC. Looking up the rest from reference TRBV5-4 and TRBJ2-1 gives the full variable domain: ETGVTQSPTHLIKTRGQQVTLRCSSQSGHNTVSWYQQALGQGPQFIFQYYREEENGRGNFPPRFSGLQFPNYSSELNVNALELDDSALYLCASSLNLNEQFFGPGTRLTVL.

This clonotype was counted many times. The rearrangement links TRBV5-1 to TRBJ2-1; D not resolved. Germline CDR1 is SGHRS and CDR2 is YFSETQ. Trimming pared 0 bases from V and 10 bases from J, leaving 11 bases between. The CDR3 has 13 residues. The CDR3 nucleotides are TGCGCCAGCAGCTTGGACCCTTCCATCGAGCAGTTCTTC. Its protein product is CASSLDPSIEQFF. Looking up the rest from reference TRBV5-1 and TRBJ2-1 gives the full variable domain: KAGVTQTPRYLIKTRGQQVTLSCSPISGHRSVSWYQQTPGQGLQFLFEYFSETQRNKGNFPGRFSGRQFSNSRSEMNVSTLELGDSALYLCASSLDPSIEQFFGPGTRLTVL.

This clonotype has ten or more counts. V usage is TRBV5-1 and J usage is TRBJ2-1; 10 nucleotides agree with TRBD2. With V trimmed by 3 bases and J by 8 bases, 11 bases remained unmatched. This CDR3 region has 16 residues. Per germline, CDR1 SGHRS and CDR2 YFSETQ. CDR3 coding DNA: TGCGCCAGCAGCTCCTGGGATAGCGGGAGGATCGATGAGCAGTTCTTC. Translating gives CASSSWDSGRIDEQFF.

This clonotype was found many times. J is TRBJ2-2 and V is TRBV27; TRBD2 aligns across 7 bases. The CDR3 covers 12 residues. Germline V gene lookup returns CDR1 MNHEY and CDR2 SMNVEV (reference sequence). Germline trimming cut 5 bases from V and 10 bases from J; bases unmatched to any gene: 4. This chain's CDR3 is CASSTGGAELFF. CDR3 bases: TGTGCCAGCAGTACGGGGGGTGCGGAGCTGTTTTTT.

The table lists this clonotype with many counts. This rearrangement joins TRBV10-3 to TRBJ2-1; the match to TRBD2 covers 8 bases. The V segment lost 5 bases and the J segment 1 base; nucleotides outside the gene matches: 10. The CDR3 sequence is 17 residues long. Germline loops: CDR1 ENHRY, CDR2 SYGVKD. Written as DNA, the CDR3 is TGTGCCATCAGTAGACCCAGGCAGCGGGAGTCCTACAATGAGCAGTTCTTC. Protein: CAISRPRQRESYNEQFF.

This clonotype has at least ten counts. The chain has TRBV19 and TRBJ2-1; D is unresolved. In germline, CDR1 is LNHDA, CDR2 SQIVND (reference sequence). The germline V and J ends were trimmed by 3 bases and 0 bases, with 9 bases remaining between them. The CDR3 consists of 15 residues. This chain's CDR3 is CASSILISSYNEQFF. CDR3 nucleotides: TGTGCCAGTAGTATCCTAATCAGCTCCTACAATGAGCAGTTCTTC.

This clonotype was picked up many times. The gene calls are TRBV7-2 and TRBJ1-6; 7 bases agree with TRBD1. The J segment lost 0 bases and the V segment lost 1 base, leaving 3 bases of the junction unmatched. This CDR3 region has 17 residues. From germline, CDR1 is SGHTA and CDR2 FQGNSA. DNA for the CDR3: TGTGCCAGCAGCTTAGTGGCAGGGGGCTCCTATAATTCACCCCTCCACTTT. It yields the protein CASSLVAGGSYNSPLHF.

This clonotype was seen only a few times. The rearrangement joins TRBV5-6 to TRBJ2-1, with D perhaps matching TRBD2 (5 bases). V was cut by 1 base and J by 10 bases, with 6 bases left in between. The CDR3 runs 11 residues. In germline, CDR1 is SGHDT, CDR2 YYEEEE. In DNA, the CDR3 is TGTGCCAGCAGCTTGACGGGGGAGCAGTTCTTC. As protein: CASSLTGEQFF.

This clonotype was counted many times. The chain employs TRBV7-2 and TRBJ2-5; 13 bases are shared with TRBD2. This CDR3 is 18 amino acids long. From germline, CDR1 is SGHTA and CDR2 FQGNSA. V lost 1 base to trimming and J lost 5 bases; unmatched junction nucleotides: 10. The DNA of the CDR3 is TGTGCCAGCAGCTTAGGGGAACTAGCGGGAGGGCCTTTGGAGACCCAGTACTTC. It translates to CASSLGELAGGPLETQYF.

This clonotype showed up many times. The chain joins TRBV29-1 to TRBJ2-3, with D possibly being TRBD2 (5 bases). Germline V gene lookup returns CDR1 SQVTM and CDR2 ANQGSEA. The CDR3 sequence is 16 residues long. V shed 0 bases and J shed 0 bases, with 13 bases lying between them. CDR3 amino acids: CSVEDEGGVSTDTQYF. The CDR3 coding sequence is TGCAGCGTTGAAGATGAGGGCGGAGTAAGCACAGATACGCAGTATTTT.

This clonotype was counted many times. The rearrangement uses TRBV4-1 and TRBJ1-6; D ambiguous. V was pared by 1 base and J by 4 bases, with 5 bases between. The CDR3 is 14 amino acids. The germline V gene encodes CDR1 MGHRA and CDR2 YSYEKL. The CDR3 spells CASSQGEYNSPLHF. The CDR3 region has the DNA TGCGCCAGCAGCCAAGGAGAGTATAATTCACCCCTCCACTTT.

The genes are TRBV12-3 or TRBV12-4 and TRBJ2-7, with 7 bases fitting TRBD1. This CDR3 is 13 amino acids long. V shed 9 bases and J 0 bases; nucleotides not matched to a gene: 5. CDR3 sequence: CARGTATSYEQYF. The CDR3 DNA is TGTGCCAGGGGGACAGCGACCTCCTACGAGCAGTACTTC.

This clonotype was counted at least ten times. This chain links TRBV29-1 with TRBJ2-2; unclear D gene. V lost 4 bases and J lost 0, with 9 bases in between. CDR1 is SQVTM and CDR2 is ANQGSEA in the germline V gene. The CDR3 totals 14 residues. For the CDR3, the DNA is TGCAGCGTTGTGAGCAGGCCGAACACCGGGGAGCTGTTTTTT. Translation: CSVVSRPNTGELFF.

Many counts were recorded for this clonotype. The J gene is TRBJ2-2, the V gene TRBV6-5, with a possible D match to TRBD1 (6 bases). This CDR3 is built from 14 residues. In germline, CDR1 is MNHEY, CDR2 SVGAGI. The V gene lost 6 bases and the J gene lost 6 bases, with 14 bases spanning the gap. The CDR3 protein is CASRGQVESGELFF. CDR3 nucleotide sequence: TGTGCCAGCAGGGGACAAGTCGAGTCCGGGGAGCTGTTTTTT.

By sample share, this clonotype is medium-sized. The chain has TRBV30 and TRBJ2-1; D ambiguous. The CDR3 contains 14 residues. Looked up from germline, CDR1 is GTSNPN and CDR2 is SVGIG (reference sequence). V was cut by 3 bases and J by 0 bases, with 9 bases left in between. CDR3 protein: CAWSRVPSYNEQFF. CDR3 in DNA: TGTGCCTGGAGCCGTGTTCCCTCCTACAATGAGCAGTTCTTC.

This clonotype was picked up many times. V is TRBV7-9 and J is TRBJ2-3, with a tentative D call TRBD2 (5 bases). The CDR3 is 16 amino acids. The V end was cut by 6 bases, the J end by 2 bases, with 18 bases between. Germline assignment: CDR1 SEHNR and CDR2 FQNEAQ (reference sequence). CDR3 DNA: TGTGCCAGCAGGGATAACGGGCGGAGGCCCACAGATACGCAGTATTTT. It yields the protein CASRDNGRRPTDTQYF.

This clonotype was recorded many times. This rearrangement joins TRBV11-2 to TRBJ2-1, with D uncertain. This CDR3 has 15 residues. CDR1 is SGHAT, CDR2 FQNNGV, per germline. V lost 1 base and J 5 bases, leaving 12 bases between the germline ends. This CDR3 reads CASSLAAGSNNEQFF. CDR3 bases: TGTGCCAGCAGCTTAGCAGCCGGGTCAAACAATGAGCAGTTCTTC. Filled out from reference TRBV11-2 and TRBJ2-1, the complete variable domain reads EAGVAQSPRYKIIEKRQSVAFWCNPISGHATLYWYQQILGQGPKLLIQFQNNGVVDDSQLPKDRFSAERLKGVDSTLKIQPAKLEDSAVYLCASSLAAGSNNEQFFGPGTRLTVL.

This clonotype was seen at least ten times. This chain connects TRBV7-9 to TRBJ1-5, with D hard to call. CDR3 length equals 14 residues. Germline V lookup: CDR1 SEHNR, CDR2 FQNEAQ (reference sequence). The V end lost 1 base, the J end lost 7 bases, and 11 bases lay between the germline ends. The CDR3 nucleotides read TGTGCCAGCAGCTTAGGGGGAAGGATCCAGCCCCAGCATTTT. Translation gives CASSLGGRIQPQHF. The full variable domain, completed using reference TRBV7-9 and TRBJ1-5, is DTGVSQNPRHKITKRGQNVTFRCDPISEHNRLYWYRQTLGQGPEFLTYFQNEAQLEKSRLLSDRFSAERPKGSFSTLEIQRTEQGDSAMYLCASSLGGRIQPQHFGDGTRLSIL.

This clonotype was recorded many times. V usage is TRBV6-5 and J usage is TRBJ1-2; D is uncertain. Trimming took 5 bases from V and 4 from J, leaving 11 bases between them. The V gene's germline CDR1 is MNHEY and CDR2 SVGAGI. This CDR3 has 13 residues. This CDR3 reads CASSETPPYGYTF. The CDR3 DNA is TGTGCCAGCAGTGAGACACCTCCCTATGGCTACACCTTC.

This clonotype was detected many times. The rearrangement links TRBV19 to TRBJ2-1, with 8 bases identical to TRBD2. This CDR3 spans 15 amino acids. The V and J ends lost 3 bases and 7 bases, in that order; junction bases with no gene match: 8. Germline CDR1 and CDR2: LNHDA and SQIVND (reference sequence). The chain's CDR3 is CASSMRPSGLNEQFF. In nucleotides, the CDR3 is TGTGCCAGTAGTATGAGGCCTAGCGGGCTGAATGAGCAGTTCTTC.